What follows are 8 T cell receptor beta chains derived from one specimen sequenced in a study of beta chain features in type 1 diabetes. Every bit of the isolated RNA underwent reverse transcription, so sequencing read expressed TCRB transcripts. Clones were read by immunoSEQ multiplex PCR, and TCRdb kept only the in-frame ones, dropping some. The repertoire has about 130,000 clones, nearly 9.5% of them found once; the top ten carry 0.68%. Material for sequencing was central memory CD4+ T cells from blood. These receptors came from a man younger than 35 in good health.

This clone was detected only a few times. DNA for the CDR3: TGTGCCAGCAGGTCCCGGGTAGACACCGGGGAGCTGTTTTTT. Its protein is CASRSRVDTGELFF. The chain employs TRBV2 and TRBJ2-2; D call uncertain. The CDR3 contains 14 residues. Germline CDR1 reads SNHLY; CDR2 reads FYNNEI. Between the trimmed V and J ends, which lost 6 bases and 3 bases, there was a span of 11 bases. Complete variable domain (other parts from reference TRBV2 and TRBJ2-2): EPEVTQTPSHQVTQMGQEVILRCVPISNHLYFYWYRQILGQKVEFLVSFYNNEISEKSEIFDDQFSVERPDGSNFTLKIRSTKLEDSAMYFCASRSRVDTGELFFGEGSRLTVL.

This clone has more than one count but fewer than ten. The rearrangement joins TRBV11-3 to TRBJ2-1; 7 bases are shared with TRBD1. V gave up 3 bases and J gave up 0 bases; unmatched junction bases: 2. Looked up from germline, CDR1 is SGHNT and CDR2 is YENEEA. CDR3 size: 15 residues. CDR3 coding DNA: TGTGCCAGCAGCTTGGCAGGGGGCTCCTACAATGAGCAGTTCTTC. It encodes CASSLAGGSYNEQFF.

This clone has a single count. The CDR3 sequence is CASSQPGQGLVDYGYTF. CDR3 DNA: TGCGCCAGCAGCCAGCCGGGACAGGGGCTTGTTGACTATGGCTACACCTTC. V and J are TRBV4-3 and TRBJ1-2, with 10 nucleotides matching TRBD1. This CDR3 comprises 17 residues. V shed 3 bases, J shed 3 bases, and the junction held 10 bases outside the gene matches. CDR1 is LGHNA and CDR2 is YSLEER in the germline V gene.

This clone occurred a few times. V usage is TRBV4-2 and J usage is TRBJ2-3; TRBD1 agrees at 11 bases. The trim removed 2 bases at V and 4 bases at J, leaving 8 bases unmatched. CDR1 and CDR2 from the germline V gene are LGHNA and YNFKEQ. The CDR3 has 17 residues. The CDR3 here is CASSQSVRTGGADTQYF. CDR3 nucleotide sequence: TGTGCCAGCAGCCAAAGCGTCCGGACAGGGGGCGCAGATACGCAGTATTTT.

This rearrangement joins TRBV14 to TRBJ1-2, with 9 bases aligning to TRBD1. Germline CDR1 SGHDN, CDR2 FVKESK. The CDR3 totals 14 residues. The ends lost 3 bases at V and 7 bases at J; junction bases unmatched: 6. The CDR3 sequence is CASSQYGQGSGYTF. DNA for the CDR3: TGTGCCAGCAGCCAGTACGGACAGGGGTCTGGCTACACCTTC.

This clone was counted a few times. In nucleotides, the CDR3 is TGTGCCAGCAGACGACAGGCCGCGAACACCGGGGAGCTGTTTTTT. This gives the protein CASRRQAANTGELFF. The V call is TRBV11-2, the J call TRBJ2-2, with D maybe TRBD1 (6 bases). Germline loops: CDR1 SGHAT, CDR2 FQNNGV. The CDR3 runs 15 residues. The germline V and J ends were trimmed by 6 bases and 0 bases, with 11 bases remaining between them.

This clone turned up a few times. This rearrangement joins TRBV19 to TRBJ2-2; 10 positions agree with TRBD2. The trim removed 7 bases at V and 1 base at J, leaving 6 bases unmatched. The germline CDR1 and CDR2 sequences are LNHDA and SQIVND (reference sequence). The CDR3 loop spans 16 amino acids. The CDR3 DNA sequence: TGTGCCAGTACCCCCCGACTAGCGGGGAACACCGGGGAGCTGTTTTTT. This sequence encodes CASTPRLAGNTGELFF.

In its sample, this clone was seen a few times. The chain couples TRBV6-5 to TRBJ1-2; 7 bases line up with TRBD1. After removal of 2 bases from V and 1 base from J, the junction contained 4 bases not matched to a gene. The germline CDR1 and CDR2 sequences are MNHEY and SVGAGI. The CDR3 contains 15 residues. CDR3 amino acids: CASSYAGGVNYGYTF. The CDR3 DNA sequence: TGTGCCAGCAGTTACGCAGGGGGTGTTAACTATGGCTACACCTTC.